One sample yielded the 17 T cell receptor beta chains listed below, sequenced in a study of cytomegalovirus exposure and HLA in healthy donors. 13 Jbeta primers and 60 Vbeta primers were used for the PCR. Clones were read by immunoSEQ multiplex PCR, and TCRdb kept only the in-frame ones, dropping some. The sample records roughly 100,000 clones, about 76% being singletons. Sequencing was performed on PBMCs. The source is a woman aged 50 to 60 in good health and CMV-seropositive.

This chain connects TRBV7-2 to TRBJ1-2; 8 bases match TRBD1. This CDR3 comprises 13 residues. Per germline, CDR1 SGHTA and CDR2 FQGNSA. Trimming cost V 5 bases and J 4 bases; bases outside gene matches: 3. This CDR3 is CASSPGTGYGYTF. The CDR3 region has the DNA TGTGCCAGCAGCCCCGGGACAGGCTATGGCTACACCTTC.

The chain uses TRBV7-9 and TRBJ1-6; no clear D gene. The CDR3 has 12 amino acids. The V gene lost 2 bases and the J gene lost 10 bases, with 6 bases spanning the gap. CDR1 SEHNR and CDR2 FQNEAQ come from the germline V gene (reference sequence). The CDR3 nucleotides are TGTGCCAGCAGCTTACCGGGATCACCCCTCCACTTT. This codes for CASSLPGSPLHF.

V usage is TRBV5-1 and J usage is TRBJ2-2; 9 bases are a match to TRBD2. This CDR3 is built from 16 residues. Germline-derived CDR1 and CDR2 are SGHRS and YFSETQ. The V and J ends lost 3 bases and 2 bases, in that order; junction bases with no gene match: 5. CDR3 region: CASSSLAGINTGELFF. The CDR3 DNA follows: TGCGCCAGCAGCTCGCTAGCGGGAATAAACACCGGGGAGCTGTTTTTT.

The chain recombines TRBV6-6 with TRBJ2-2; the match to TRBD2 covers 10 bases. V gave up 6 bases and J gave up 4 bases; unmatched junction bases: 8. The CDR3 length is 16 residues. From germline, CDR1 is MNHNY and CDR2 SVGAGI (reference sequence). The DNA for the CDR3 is TGTGCCAGCAGGGAGAAGCGGGGGGGCATCACCGGGGAGCTGTTTTTT. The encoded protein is CASREKRGGITGELFF.

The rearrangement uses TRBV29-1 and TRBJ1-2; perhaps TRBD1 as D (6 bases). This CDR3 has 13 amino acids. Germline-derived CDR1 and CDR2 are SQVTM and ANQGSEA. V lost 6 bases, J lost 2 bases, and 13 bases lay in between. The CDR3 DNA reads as TGCAGCGTAGCGGGGGCCGTGAACTATGGCTACACCTTC. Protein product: CSVAGAVNYGYTF.

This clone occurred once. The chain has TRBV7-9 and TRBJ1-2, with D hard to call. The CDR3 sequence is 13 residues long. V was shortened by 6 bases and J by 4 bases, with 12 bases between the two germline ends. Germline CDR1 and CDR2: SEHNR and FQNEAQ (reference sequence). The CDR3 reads CASSNEEGYGYTF. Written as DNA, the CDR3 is TGTGCCAGCAGTAATGAGGAGGGCTATGGCTACACCTTC.

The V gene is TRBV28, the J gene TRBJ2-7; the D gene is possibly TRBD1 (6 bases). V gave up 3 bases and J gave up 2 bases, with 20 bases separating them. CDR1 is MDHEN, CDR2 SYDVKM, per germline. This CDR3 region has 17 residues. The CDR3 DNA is TGTGCCAGCAGTTTGTCAGGGGTTGGTGGGAACGCCTACGAGCAGTACTTC. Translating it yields CASSLSGVGGNAYEQYF.

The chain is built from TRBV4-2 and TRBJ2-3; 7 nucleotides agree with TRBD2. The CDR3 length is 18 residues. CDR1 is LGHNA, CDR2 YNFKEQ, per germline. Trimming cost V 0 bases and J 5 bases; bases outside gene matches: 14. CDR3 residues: CASSQDEERGGFVDTQYF. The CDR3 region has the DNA TGTGCCAGCAGCCAAGATGAGGAGCGGGGAGGTTTTGTAGATACGCAGTATTTT.

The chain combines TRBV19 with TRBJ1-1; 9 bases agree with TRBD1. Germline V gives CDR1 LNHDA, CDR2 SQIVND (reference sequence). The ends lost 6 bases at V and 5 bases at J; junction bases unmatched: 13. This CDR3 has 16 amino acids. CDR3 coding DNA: TGTGCCAGTAGCTATCGCCAAGGGACAGGGAAAACTGAAGCTTTCTTT. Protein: CASSYRQGTGKTEAFF.

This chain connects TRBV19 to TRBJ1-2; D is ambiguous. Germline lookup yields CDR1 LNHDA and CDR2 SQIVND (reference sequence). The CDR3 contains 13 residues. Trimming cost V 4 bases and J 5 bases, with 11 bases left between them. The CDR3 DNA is TGTGCCAGTAGTAGGCAGATGTTGTATGGCTACACCTTC. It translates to CASSRQMLYGYTF.

The CDR3 loop reads CASSPSQGLQPQHF. CDR3 coding DNA: TGTGCCAGCTCACCCAGCCAGGGACTACAGCCCCAGCATTTT. The rearrangement uses TRBV18 and TRBJ1-5, with D tentatively TRBD1 (5 bases). This CDR3 is built from 14 residues. Germline V CDR1 and CDR2: KGHSH, LQKENI. V dropped 3 bases and J dropped 7 bases, with 13 bases sitting between them.

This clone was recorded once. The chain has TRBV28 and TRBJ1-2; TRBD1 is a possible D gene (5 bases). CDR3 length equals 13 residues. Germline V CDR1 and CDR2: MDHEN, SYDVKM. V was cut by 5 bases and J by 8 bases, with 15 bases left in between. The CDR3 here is CASSRPRGLGYTF. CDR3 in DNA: TGTGCCAGCAGTCGGCCGCGGGGCTTGGGCTACACCTTC.

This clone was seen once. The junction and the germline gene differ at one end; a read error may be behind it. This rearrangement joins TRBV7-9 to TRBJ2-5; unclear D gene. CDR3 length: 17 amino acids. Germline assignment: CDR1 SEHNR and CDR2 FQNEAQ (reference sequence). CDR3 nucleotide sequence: TGTTCCAGCAGACCAATCTACTATGATCGGGACCAAGAGACCCAGTACTTC. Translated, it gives CSSRPIYYDRDQETQYF.

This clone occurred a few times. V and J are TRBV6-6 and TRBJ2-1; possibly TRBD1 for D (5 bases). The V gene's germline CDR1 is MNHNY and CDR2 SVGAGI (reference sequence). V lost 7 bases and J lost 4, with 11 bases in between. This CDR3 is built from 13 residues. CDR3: CASIPDSYNEQFF. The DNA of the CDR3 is TGTGCCAGCATTCCCGACAGTTACAATGAGCAGTTCTTC.

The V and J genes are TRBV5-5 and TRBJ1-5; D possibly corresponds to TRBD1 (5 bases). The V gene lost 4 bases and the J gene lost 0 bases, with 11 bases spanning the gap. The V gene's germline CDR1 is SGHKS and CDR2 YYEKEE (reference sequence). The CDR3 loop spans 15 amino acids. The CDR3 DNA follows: TGTGCCAGCAGCACGGACACTCTTAGCAATCAGCCCCAGCATTTT. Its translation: CASSTDTLSNQPQHF.

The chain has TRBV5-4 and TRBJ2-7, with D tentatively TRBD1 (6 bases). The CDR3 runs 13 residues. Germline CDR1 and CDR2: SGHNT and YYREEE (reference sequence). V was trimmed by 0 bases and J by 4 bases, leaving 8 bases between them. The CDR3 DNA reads TGTGCCAGCAGCTTGGAGACAGGATACGAGCAGTACTTC. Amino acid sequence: CASSLETGYEQYF.

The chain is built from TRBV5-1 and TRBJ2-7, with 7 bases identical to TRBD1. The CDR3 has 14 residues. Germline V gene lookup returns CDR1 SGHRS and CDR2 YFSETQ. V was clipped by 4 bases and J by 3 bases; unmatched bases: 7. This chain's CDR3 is CASSEGQPFYEQYF. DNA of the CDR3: TGCGCCAGCAGCGAGGGACAGCCCTTCTACGAGCAGTACTTC.